This TCR beta chain was identified during a study of blood T cell repertoires in COVID-19. Study-level background: In each case, the material was cDNA or gDNA derived from T cells, B-cell-depleted T cells, or PBMCs.

Per the study methods: Estimation of nucleated cell counts relied on the amplification of reference gene primers. The table came from immunoSEQ multiplex PCR; TCRdb's copy has only in-frame clones and leaves some out. That table is the source of V, J and clone size, and D and trimming were worked out from the DNA. The sample holds approximately 140,000 clones; 75% to 85% are singletons and the top ten take around 13%. CDR1 is LGHNA and CDR2 is YSLEER in the germline V gene. V was pared by 0 bases and J by 0 bases, with 5 bases of the junction left unmatched. CDR3 length: 16 residues. Sequencing was done on a sample of peripheral blood. The sequence was obtained from a man in his fifties or sixties with active or convalescent COVID-19. The genes are TRBV4-3 and TRBJ2-7; 7 bases align to TRBD1. The CDR3, as DNA: TGCGCCAGCAGCCAAGATCCGGACAGGAGCTCCTACGAGCAGTACTTC. Translation gives CASSQDPDRSSYEQYF.